The 11 T cell receptor beta chains presented below share a single source sample, sequenced in a study of shared clonotypes between healthy human individuals. Assay: immunoSEQ multiplex PCR; the TCRdb copy retains only in-frame clones and omits some. The sample holds roughly 2.6 million clones; over 85% are singletons and the top ten take 0.11% to 0.15%. Sequences were obtained from naive CD4+ T cells sorted from blood. Subset here: CD45RA+ positively selected. These receptor sequences come from a man aged 18-30 years in good health.

Here the CDR3 DNA reads TGTGCCAGCCGTATTAGGGCGGGGAATGGAGATGGCTACACCTTC. Its translation: CASRIRAGNGDGYTF. J is TRBJ1-2 and V is TRBV6-5; D remains ambiguous. Per germline, CDR1 MNHEY and CDR2 SVGAGI. Trimming removed 8 bases from V and 6 bases from J, with 22 bases in between. There are 15 residues in the CDR3.

V usage is TRBV5-6 and J usage is TRBJ2-5; D unresolved. From germline, CDR1 is SGHDT and CDR2 YYEEEE. The length of the CDR3 is 15 residues. The V gene lost 0 bases and the J gene lost 5 bases, with 14 bases spanning the gap. The DNA for the CDR3 is TGTGCCAGCAGCTTGGCCAAGGGTAGTCTTGAGACCCAGTACTTC. This sequence encodes CASSLAKGSLETQYF.

CDR3 in DNA: TGTGCCAGCAGCCCCCATGAACCGACGTGGGAGCAGTACTTC. Translated, it gives CASSPHEPTWEQYF. The chain uses TRBV5-4 and TRBJ2-7; D unresolved. Germline lookup yields CDR1 SGHNT and CDR2 YYREEE (reference sequence). CDR3 size: 14 residues. With 4 bases removed from V and 7 bases from J, the gap between germline ends came to 18 bases.

The V call is TRBV25-1, the J call TRBJ1-1, with 7 bases identical to TRBD1. J lost 5 bases, V lost 4 bases, and 4 bases had no gene match. Germline values: CDR1 MGHDK, CDR2 SYGVNS. The CDR3 extends over 13 amino acids. CDR3 sequence (DNA): TGTGCCAGCAGTGCAACAGGGGTAACTGAAGCTTTCTTT. It specifies CASSATGVTEAFF.

The rearrangement links TRBV27 to TRBJ2-7; a possible D gene is TRBD2 (6 bases). Germline lookup yields CDR1 MNHEY and CDR2 SMNVEV (reference sequence). The CDR3 contains 17 residues. Trimming took 4 bases from V and 4 from J, leaving 23 bases between them. The DNA of the CDR3 is TGTGCCAGCAGTTCCCAAAAGGTGTTAGCGGCCGGTTACGAGCAGTACTTC. Its protein is CASSSQKVLAAGYEQYF.

About this clone: Relative to the germline gene, one junction end is altered; a read error may explain this. The V gene is TRBV5-1, the J gene TRBJ1-6; 10 positions agree with TRBD1. This CDR3 has 15 residues. From germline, CDR1 is SGHRS and CDR2 YFSETQ. The CDR3 loop reads CASSSGTGDNPPLHF. The CDR3 DNA reads as TGCGCCAGCAGCTCCGGGACAGGGGATAATCCACCCCTCCACTTT.

This clone has a single count. The rearrangement links TRBV6-5 to TRBJ2-7; TRBD1 agrees at 7 bases. The germline V gene has CDR1 MNHEY and CDR2 SVGAGI. J lost 4 bases, V lost 2 bases, and 8 bases had no gene match. This CDR3 is built from 15 residues. CDR3 sequence: CASSYGTGVEYEQYF. The CDR3 region has the DNA TGTGCCAGCAGTTACGGAACAGGGGTAGAATACGAGCAGTACTTC.

This clone was counted only a few times. The rearrangement uses TRBV6-1 and TRBJ1-1, with D perhaps matching TRBD1 (5 bases). The CDR3 consists of 13 residues. The ends were cut back, 5 bases at V and 4 bases at J, with 11 bases in the middle. Germline V gene data show CDR1 as MNHNS and CDR2 as SASEGT. The CDR3 region is CASSTKGSTEAFF. As DNA, the CDR3 is TGTGCCAGCAGTACAAAGGGGAGCACTGAAGCTTTCTTT.

The chain joins TRBV18 to TRBJ2-7, with D maybe TRBD1 (6 bases). Germline V CDR1 and CDR2: KGHSH, LQKENI. V lost 2 bases to trimming and J lost 5 bases, with 10 bases between them. CDR3 length: 13 amino acids. The CDR3 loop reads CASSPLQGDEQYF. CDR3 nucleotides: TGTGCCAGCTCACCATTACAGGGTGACGAGCAGTACTTC. The full variable domain, completed using reference TRBV18 and TRBJ2-7, is NAGVMQNPRHLVRRRGQEARLRCSPMKGHSHVYWYRQLPEEGLKFMVYLQKENIIDESGMPKERFSAEFPKEGPSILRIQQVVRGDSAAYFCASSPLQGDEQYFGPGTRLTVT.

This chain links TRBV5-1 with TRBJ2-5; perhaps TRBD1 as D (5 bases). Germline V gives CDR1 SGHRS, CDR2 YFSETQ. The CDR3 loop spans 13 amino acids. Trimming took off 5 bases at V and 2 bases at J, with 10 bases between the two ends. CDR3 region: CASSNSGQETQYF. CDR3 sequence (DNA): TGCGCCAGCAGTAATTCAGGGCAAGAGACCCAGTACTTC.

The chain combines TRBV30 with TRBJ2-7; D is unresolved. CDR1 and CDR2 from the germline V gene are GTSNPN and SVGIG (reference sequence). This CDR3 has 12 residues. Between the trimmed V and J ends, which lost 2 bases and 2 bases, there was a span of 7 bases. Written as DNA, the CDR3 is TGTGCCTGGAGTTTCAGGCCCTACGAGCAGTACTTC. Its translation is CAWSFRPYEQYF.